The 5 T cell receptor beta chains listed next were all sequenced from one sample in a study of blood T cell repertoires in COVID-19. TCRdb's table, derived via immunoSEQ multiplex PCR, lists solely in-frame clones and lacks some. Of roughly 40,000 clones in the sample, about 85% were seen once. Sequenced sample: peripheral blood. Receptors were obtained from a woman of 80 years or more with acute or convalescent COVID-19.

The chain recombines TRBV2 with TRBJ2-7; the match to TRBD1 covers 7 bases. Trimming cost V 9 bases and J 3 bases; bases outside gene matches: 11. In germline, CDR1 is SNHLY, CDR2 FYNNEI. The CDR3 is 14 amino acids. The CDR3 region has the DNA TGTGCCAGTAAGAGGGACAGAACCTACTACGAGCAGTACTTC. It encodes CASKRDRTYYEQYF.

The chain recombines TRBV18 with TRBJ2-7, with D tentatively TRBD1 (5 bases). The CDR3 runs 12 residues. V lost 0 bases and J 7 bases, leaving 7 bases between the germline ends. CDR1 is KGHSH, CDR2 LQKENI, per germline. CDR3 protein: CASSPPKGEQYF. In DNA, the CDR3 is TGTGCCAGCTCACCACCCAAGGGGGAGCAGTACTTC.

The rearrangement uses TRBV4-1 and TRBJ2-7; D is perhaps TRBD2 (6 bases). The CDR3 totals 16 residues. Germline assignment: CDR1 MGHRA and CDR2 YSYEKL. The germline V and J ends were trimmed by 4 bases and 0 bases, with 16 bases remaining between them. This chain's CDR3 is CASSPGLAGSSYEQYF. The CDR3 coding sequence is TGCGCCAGCAGCCCCGGACTGGCGGGGAGCTCCTACGAGCAGTACTTC.

V gene TRBV7-2 combines with J gene TRBJ2-4; 12 nucleotides align to TRBD1. The CDR3 has 19 amino acids. Germline trimming cut 3 bases from V and 1 base from J; bases unmatched to any gene: 10. The germline V gene encodes CDR1 SGHTA and CDR2 FQGNSA. CDR3 DNA: TGTGCCAGCAGCTTCCCGGGACAGGGGGCAATTTTCGCCAAAAACATTCAGTACTTC. Its protein is CASSFPGQGAIFAKNIQYF.

The J gene is TRBJ1-3, the V gene TRBV2, with D possibly matching TRBD1 (6 bases). Per the germline V gene, CDR1 is SNHLY and CDR2 is FYNNEI. This CDR3 is 16 amino acids long. With 1 base removed from V and 3 bases from J, the gap between germline ends came to 13 bases. The CDR3, as DNA: TGTGCCAGCAGTGAAGAGGCAGGGGCGGGTGGAAACACCATATATTTT. It specifies CASSEEAGAGGNTIYF.